This TCR beta chain came from a study of T-cell reconstitution after alpha-beta-depleted transplantation in children. The CDR3 is 16 amino acids. V trimming: 4 bases; J trimming: 4 bases; junction bases outside the gene matches: 9. Germline V CDR1 and CDR2: MNHEY, SMNVEV (reference sequence). Sample share makes this clonotype medium-sized. TCRbeta library preparation incorporated unique molecular identifiers. Using its own MiXCR run on the PCR reads, TCRdb lists one record per CDR3 protein. This sample has nearly 350,000 distinct CDR3 sequences; 15% to 20% occur once, and the top ten carry about 41%. The input for sequencing was PBMCs, mostly from graft donor cells, taken 360 days after TCRalphabeta/CD19-depleted stem cell transplant. The gene calls are TRBV27 and TRBJ2-3, with TRBD1 matching 9 bases. This receptor was obtained from a male patient aged 2-9 years who had a stem cell transplant for acute lymphoblastic leukemia, so the T cells may come from the graft donor. CDR3 protein: CASSSRDREGPDTQYF. Written as DNA, the CDR3 is TGTGCCAGCAGTTCCCGGGACAGGGAGGGTCCAGATACGCAGTATTTT.